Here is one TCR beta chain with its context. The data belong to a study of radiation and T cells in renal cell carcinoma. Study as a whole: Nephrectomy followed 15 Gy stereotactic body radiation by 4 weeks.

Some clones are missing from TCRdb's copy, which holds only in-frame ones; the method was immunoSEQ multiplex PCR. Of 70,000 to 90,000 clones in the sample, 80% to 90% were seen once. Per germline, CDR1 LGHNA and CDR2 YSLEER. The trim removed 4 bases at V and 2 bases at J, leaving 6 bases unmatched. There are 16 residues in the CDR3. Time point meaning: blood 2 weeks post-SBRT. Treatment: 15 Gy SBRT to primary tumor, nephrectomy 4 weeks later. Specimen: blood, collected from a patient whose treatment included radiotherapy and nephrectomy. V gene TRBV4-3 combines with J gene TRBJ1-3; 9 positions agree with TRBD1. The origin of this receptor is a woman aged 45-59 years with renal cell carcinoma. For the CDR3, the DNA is TGCGCCAGCAGCCCTGAGGGACAGGGACCTGGAAACACCATATATTTT. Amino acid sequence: CASSPEGQGPGNTIYF.